This T cell receptor beta chain was captured in a study of post-analysis software for immune sequencing data. The study, taken as a whole, reports: For normalized Chao1 diversity, multiple sclerosis patients scored significantly lower than controls did.

This clonotype has more than one count but fewer than ten. Its antigen is not known. Libraries were made from TCR beta cDNA, and they carried unique molecular identifiers. TCRdb re-derived calls from the PCR reads in MiXCR, one entry per CDR3 protein. The sample holds about 460,000 distinct CDR3 sequences, around 40% seen once. This sequence was found in a girl between 10 and 17 years old with multiple sclerosis. Sample: blood.

The CDR3 nucleotides are TGCGCCAGCAGCGGGCCTCTAGCGGGAGATATCTACGAGCAGTACTTC. Protein sequence: CASSGPLAGDIYEQYF. This chain uses TRBV5-1 with TRBJ2-5; 10 bases are shared with TRBD2. Near its end, the DNA agrees better with TRBJ2-7, so the J call may be wrong. The CDR3 covers 16 residues. In germline, CDR1 is SGHRS, CDR2 YFSETQ.